The 13 T cell receptor beta chains in this list originate from one sample, sequenced in a study of shared clonotypes between healthy human individuals. Using immunoSEQ multiplex PCR, the repertoire was profiled, and TCRdb retains in-frame clones only, with some absent. The table includes roughly 500,000 clones, 79% detected once. The material sequenced was PBMCs. Source of these receptors: a middle-aged woman in good health. Some clones in this sample may be carry-over from other donors' samples.

J is TRBJ2-3 and V is TRBV28; D is unresolved. Germline assignment: CDR1 MDHEN and CDR2 SYDVKM. V was clipped by 6 bases and J by 0 bases, with 7 bases between them. The CDR3 sequence is 13 residues long. The CDR3 region has the DNA TGTGCCAGCAGGGTCGGGAGCACAGATACGCAGTATTTT. This codes for CASRVGSTDTQYF.

The chain carries TRBV7-6 and TRBJ2-3, with D possibly matching TRBD2 (6 bases). Trimming took 8 bases from V and 5 from J, leaving 11 bases between them. Germline values: CDR1 SGHVS, CDR2 FNYEAQ. The CDR3 totals 12 residues. The CDR3 loop reads CASRASEDTQYF. The CDR3 nucleotides read TGTGCCAGCCGGGCTAGCGAAGATACGCAGTATTTT.

The gene calls are TRBV7-9 and TRBJ2-2, with D hard to call. V lost 1 base, J lost 7 bases, and 4 bases lay in between. The CDR3 loop spans 12 amino acids. Germline V gene data show CDR1 as SEHNR and CDR2 as FQNEAQ (reference sequence). CDR3: CASSLEIGELFF. In nucleotides, the CDR3 is TGTGCCAGCAGCTTAGAGATCGGGGAGCTGTTTTTT.

This clone showed up just a few times. The V and J genes are TRBV7-2 and TRBJ2-7, with 11 bases matching TRBD2. The CDR3 totals 15 residues. Germline CDR1 reads SGHTA; CDR2 reads FQGNSA. V trimming: 0 bases; J trimming: 6 bases; junction bases outside the gene matches: 4. In DNA, the CDR3 is TGTGCCAGCAGCTTAGCTAGCGGGAGGGCCGCCGAGCAGTACTTC. Amino acids: CASSLASGRAAEQYF.

The CDR3 region is CASSPGGPLSPRFKYF. DNA of the CDR3: TGTGCCAGCAGCCCTGGGGGACCACTCAGTCCCCGGTTTAAGTACTTC. The chain has TRBV5-8 and TRBJ2-4, with D possibly called TRBD1 or TRBD2 (5 bases each). The CDR3 is made up of 16 amino acids. Germline V gene sequence: CDR1 SGHTS, CDR2 YDEGEE. Trimming shortened V by 4 bases and J by 14 bases, and 28 bases separated the two germline ends.

This clone has only a few counts. The chain links TRBV30 to TRBJ2-3; 9 nucleotides line up with TRBD2. CDR1 and CDR2 from the germline V gene are GTSNPN and SVGIG (reference sequence). The CDR3 sequence is 14 residues long. The trim removed 3 bases at V and 5 bases at J, leaving 6 bases unmatched. The CDR3 reads CAWRGVAGVDTQYF. The CDR3 nucleotides read TGTGCCTGGAGGGGGGTAGCGGGAGTAGATACGCAGTATTTT.

V and J are TRBV5-1 and TRBJ2-1; weak D call: TRBD1 (6 bases). CDR3 length: 16 amino acids. The V gene lost 2 bases and the J gene lost 2 bases, with 14 bases spanning the gap. CDR1 SGHRS and CDR2 YFSETQ come from the germline V gene. CDR3 amino acids: CASSFSTGSTYNEQFF. As DNA, the CDR3 is TGCGCCAGCAGCTTCTCGACAGGCAGCACCTACAATGAGCAGTTCTTC.

The genes are TRBV19 and TRBJ2-5, with D perhaps TRBD2 (5 bases). V was cut by 6 bases and J by 2 bases, with 22 bases left in between. CDR1 LNHDA and CDR2 SQIVND come from the germline V gene (reference sequence). CDR3 length equals 17 residues. DNA of the CDR3: TGTGCCAGTAGCGTGCGGACTGGTAGGCTGACACAAGAGACCCAGTACTTC. This gives the protein CASSVRTGRLTQETQYF.

The chain combines TRBV28 with TRBJ2-1, with D perhaps TRBD1 (5 bases). Trimming pared 10 bases from V and 4 bases from J, leaving 11 bases between. The CDR3 consists of 12 residues. Germline CDR1 MDHEN, CDR2 SYDVKM. CDR3 in DNA: TGTGCCACAGGGTCGGTATACAATGAGCAGTTCTTC. Amino acid sequence: CATGSVYNEQFF.

V gene TRBV5-1 combines with J gene TRBJ2-1, with 14 bases fitting TRBD2. Germline loops: CDR1 SGHRS, CDR2 YFSETQ. Trimming at V came to 4 bases and at J to 8 bases, leaving 14 bases not matched to a gene. The CDR3 sequence is 18 residues long. The CDR3 DNA reads TGCGCCAGCAGCCAGAGTCCCGGGACTAGCGGGAGTGGGGATGAGCAGTTCTTC. This gives the protein CASSQSPGTSGSGDEQFF.

The chain links TRBV18 to TRBJ1-1; weak D call: TRBD1 (5 bases). CDR1 is KGHSH, CDR2 LQKENI, per germline. This CDR3 contains 17 residues. Trimming shortened V by 5 bases and J by 2 bases, and 21 bases separated the two germline ends. CDR3 in DNA: TGTGCCAGCTCAACATCCCCAGGGATAGGGATCAACACTGAAGCTTTCTTT. Its translation: CASSTSPGIGINTEAFF.

The chain couples TRBV19 to TRBJ1-5; the match to TRBD1 covers 7 bases. CDR3 size: 16 residues. Germline V gene lookup returns CDR1 LNHDA and CDR2 SQIVND (reference sequence). With 3 bases clipped from V and 6 bases from J, the junction kept 11 bases outside the gene matches. CDR3 DNA: TGTGCCAGTAGTATGAGGGGAGGACAGGAGGGTCAGCCCCAGCATTTT. Translated, it gives CASSMRGGQEGQPQHF.

The gene calls are TRBV5-1 and TRBJ2-5; 9 nucleotides agree with TRBD2. Trimming cost V 5 bases and J 2 bases; bases outside gene matches: 10. This CDR3 has 16 residues. Germline V gene lookup returns CDR1 SGHRS and CDR2 YFSETQ. The CDR3 loop reads CASRPGLAGGQETQYF. The CDR3 DNA is TGCGCCAGCAGGCCTGGACTGGCGGGAGGGCAAGAGACCCAGTACTTC.